This entry describes one T cell receptor (beta chain). Its antigen is unknown. V was clipped by 1 base and J by 1 base, with 10 bases between them. CDR3 size: 14 residues. Germline CDR1 and CDR2: GTSNPN and SVGIG (reference sequence). Sequencing of unsorted PBMC DNA was carried out using ten immunoSEQ deep assay plates. TCRdb's table, derived via immunoSEQ multiplex PCR, lists solely in-frame clones and lacks some. Of around 430,000 clones listed, roughly 83% were seen once; the top ten hold roughly an eighth. This entry belongs to a study of shared clonotypes between healthy human individuals. Study findings and constraints: The represented genetic and exposure-history diversity was limited by the small number of donors. Sharing of clonotypes among donors was expected to vary with sequencing depth.

The sequenced sample was PBMCs. This TCR derives from a woman in her 40s in good health. Some clones in this sample may be carry-over from other donors' samples. This chain connects TRBV30 to TRBJ1-2, with D possibly matching TRBD1 (5 bases). Here the CDR3 reads CAWSAFGGNYGYTF. CDR3 coding DNA: TGTGCCTGGAGTGCCTTCGGGGGTAACTATGGCTACACCTTC. Drawing the rest from reference TRBV30 and TRBJ1-2, the complete variable domain is SQTIHQWPATLVQPVGSPLSLECTVEGTSNPNLYWYRQAAGRGLQLLFYSVGIGQISSEVPQNLSASRPQDRQFILSSKKLLLSDSGFYLCAWSAFGGNYGYTFGSGTRLTVV.